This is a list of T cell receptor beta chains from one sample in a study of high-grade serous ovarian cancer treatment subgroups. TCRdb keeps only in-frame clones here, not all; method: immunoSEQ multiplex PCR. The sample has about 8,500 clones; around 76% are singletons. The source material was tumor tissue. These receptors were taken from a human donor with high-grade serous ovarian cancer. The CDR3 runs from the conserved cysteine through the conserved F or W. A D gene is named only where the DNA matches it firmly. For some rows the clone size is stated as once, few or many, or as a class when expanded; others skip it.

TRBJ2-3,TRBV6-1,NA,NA,TGTGCCAGCAGTGAAGCTTCAGGGGCCCCGCCAGATACGCAGTATTTT,CASSEASGAPPDTQYF
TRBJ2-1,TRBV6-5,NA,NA,TGTGCCAGCAGCTCGCTAAACAATGAGCAGTTCTTC,CASSSLNNEQFF
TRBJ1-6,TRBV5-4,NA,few,TGTGCCAGCAGTATCGGACTCAATAATTCACCCCTCCACTTT,CASSIGLNNSPLHF
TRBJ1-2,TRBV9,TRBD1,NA,TGTGCCAGCAGCCTGGACAGGAGCTATGGCTACACCTTC,CASSLDRSYGYTF
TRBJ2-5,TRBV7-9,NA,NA,TGTGCCAGCAGCTTACGATCGGCGGAGACCCAGTACTTC,CASSLRSAETQYF
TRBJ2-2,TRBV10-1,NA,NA,TGCGCCAGCAGCGCCGGGGCTATAACCGGGGAGCTGTTTTTT,CASSAGAITGELFF
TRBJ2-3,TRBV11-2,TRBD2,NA,TGTGCCAGCAGCCCACCGTGGTTAGCGGGGGTTACAGATACGCAGTATTTT,CASSPPWLAGVTDTQYF
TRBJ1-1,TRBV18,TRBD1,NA,TGTGCCAGCTCACCGTCAGGGGGGAACACTGAAGCTTTCTTT,CASSPSGGNTEAFF
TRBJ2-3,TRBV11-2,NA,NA,TGTGCCAGCAGCTTATTCGGTGACATCCGCGGGGATACGCAGTATTTT,CASSLFGDIRGDTQYF
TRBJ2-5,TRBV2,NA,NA,TGTGCCAGCAGTGTAAAAGAGACCCAGTACTTC,CASSVKETQYF
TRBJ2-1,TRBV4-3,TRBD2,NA,TGCGCCAGCAGCCAAGAAGGCGCGGGGGGACCCTACAATGAGCAGTTCTTC,CASSQEGAGGPYNEQFF
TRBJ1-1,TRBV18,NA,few,TGTGCCAGCTCACCAAGGACAGATCCCAACACTGAAGCTTTCTTT,CASSPRTDPNTEAFF
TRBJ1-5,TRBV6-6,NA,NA,TGTGCCAGCAGTTACTCGACAGGAAAGCAGCCCCAGCATTTT,CASSYSTGKQPQHF
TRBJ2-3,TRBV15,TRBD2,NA,TGTGCCACCAGCAGAGATCTAAGAGCGGGGGGGCCCCCAGATACGCAGTATTTT,CATSRDLRAGGPPDTQYF
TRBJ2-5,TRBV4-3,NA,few,TGCGCCAGCAGCCAAGAGGGTACGAGAGAGACCCAGTACTTC,CASSQEGTRETQYF
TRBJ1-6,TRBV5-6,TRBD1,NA,TGTGCCAGCAGCTTGGGGATGACAGGGTGGTCCTATAGTTCACCCCTCCACTTT,CASSLGMTGWSYSSPLHF
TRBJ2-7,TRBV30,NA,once,TGTGCCTGGAGTGTACTTGACGGTGGGGACGAGCAGTACTTC,CAWSVLDGGDEQYF
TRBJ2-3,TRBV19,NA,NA,TGTGCCAGTAGTATCGGTACAGGGCTTACAGATACGCAGTATTTT,CASSIGTGLTDTQYF
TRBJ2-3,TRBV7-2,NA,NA,TGTGCCAGCAGCCGCCAAATAAGCATGGGTGGGGGGAGCACAGATACGCAGTATTTT,CASSRQISMGGGSTDTQYF
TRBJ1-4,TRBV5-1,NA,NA,TGCGCCAGCGGACGACAGGAGAATGAAAAACTGTTTTTT,CASGRQENEKLFF
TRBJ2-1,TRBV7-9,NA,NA,TGTGCCAGCAGCTTAGTCCCGGGGCAGTACAATGAGCAGTTCTTC,CASSLVPGQYNEQFF
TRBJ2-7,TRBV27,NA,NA,TGTGCCAGCAGTTTCGGGGCCGAGCAGTACTTC,CASSFGAEQYF
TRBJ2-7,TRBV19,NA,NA,TGTGCCAGTAGTTCGCGTGCTACCTACGAGCAGTACTTC,CASSSRATYEQYF
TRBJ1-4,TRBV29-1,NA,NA,TGCAGCGTAGTGGACAGCCCTAATGAAAAACTGTTTTTT,CSVVDSPNEKLFF
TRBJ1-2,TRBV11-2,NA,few,TGTGCCAGCAGCTTAATTCGGGGCAGCCAGCGTGGCTACACCTTC,CASSLIRGSQRGYTF
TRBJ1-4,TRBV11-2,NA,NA,TGTGCCAGCAGCGTCAGGGGAGGGTCTAATGAAAAACTGTTTTTT,CASSVRGGSNEKLFF
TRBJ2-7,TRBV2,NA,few,TGTGCCAGCAGTGGGGACACCTCCTACGAGCAGTACTTC,CASSGDTSYEQYF
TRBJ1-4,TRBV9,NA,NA,TGTGCCAGCAGCCGTGCAGGGGAAAAACTGTTTTTT,CASSRAGEKLFF
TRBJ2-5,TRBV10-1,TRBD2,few,TGCGCCAGCAGCGCGGGGACTAGCGGGAGCCAAGAGACCCAGTACTTC,CASSAGTSGSQETQYF
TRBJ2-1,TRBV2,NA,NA,TGTGCCAGCAACTACCGGGCCCCCTACAATGAGCAGTTCTTC,CASNYRAPYNEQFF
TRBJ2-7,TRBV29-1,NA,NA,TGCAGCGTTCTGATCGCCTACGAGCAGTACTTC,CSVLIAYEQYF
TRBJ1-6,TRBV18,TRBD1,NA,TGTGCCAGCTCTCATGGACAGGGGGCTTTTTCACCCCTCCACTTT,CASSHGQGAFSPLHF
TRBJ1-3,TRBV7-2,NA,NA,TGTGCCAGCAGCCCTCTCGTTACCGGCTCTGGAAACACCATATATTTT,CASSPLVTGSGNTIYF
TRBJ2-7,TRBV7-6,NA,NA,TGTGCCAGCAGCTTATCGGGGGTATCCTACGAGCAGTACTTC,CASSLSGVSYEQYF
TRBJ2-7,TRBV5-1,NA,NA,TGCGCCAGCAGTTTTCTTGAGGGTAAGGGCTCCTACGAGCAGTACTTC,CASSFLEGKGSYEQYF
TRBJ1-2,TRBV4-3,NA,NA,TGCGCCAGCAGCAGCGGCAAGGGCTATGGCTACACCTTC,CASSSGKGYGYTF
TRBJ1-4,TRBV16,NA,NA,TGTGCCAGCAGCCAAGCGGGCCGCGGGATTGAGGAAAAACTGTTTTTT,CASSQAGRGIEEKLFF
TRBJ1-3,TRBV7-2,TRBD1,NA,TGTGCCAGCAGCCCTCGGACAGGGTCTTCTGGAAACACCATATATTTT,CASSPRTGSSGNTIYF
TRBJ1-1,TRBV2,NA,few,TGTGCCAGCAAAGGATTGGTGAACACTGAAGCTTTCTTT,CASKGLVNTEAFF
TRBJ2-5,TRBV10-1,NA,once,TGCGCCAGCAGTGAGTCTTGGGGGCAAGAGACCCAGTACTTC,CASSESWGQETQYF
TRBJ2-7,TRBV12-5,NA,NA,TGTGCTAGTGGCTTGGGGGGGCCCTCCTACGAGCAGTACTTC,CASGLGGPSYEQYF
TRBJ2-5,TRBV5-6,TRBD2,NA,TGTGCCAGCAGCTCTAGGGAGACTAGCGGGTGGGAAGAGACCCAGTACTTC,CASSSRETSGWEETQYF
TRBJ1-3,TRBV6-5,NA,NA,TGTGCCAGCAGTTACGGGAGCATTCCTGGAAACACCATATATTTT,CASSYGSIPGNTIYF
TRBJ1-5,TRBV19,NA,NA,TGTATCAATTACCATAGCAATCAGCCCCAGCATTTT,CINYHSNQPQHF
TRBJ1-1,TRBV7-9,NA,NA,TGTGCCAGCAGCTTATCAAAGCTGACACTCTACAACACTGAAGCTTTCTTT,CASSLSKLTLYNTEAFF
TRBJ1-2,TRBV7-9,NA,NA,TGTGCCAGCAGCTTAGGGGGGGCGCCTTTTGGCTACACCTTC,CASSLGGAPFGYTF
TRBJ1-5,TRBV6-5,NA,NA,TGTGCCAGCAGTCCCTACAGGGTTGGGGATCAGCCCCAGCATTTT,CASSPYRVGDQPQHF